The entry below gives a single T cell receptor (beta chain) sequence along with its context. The sample's time point: sample taken at primary tumor resection. Whole RNA, isolated from tumor, nontumor lung or frozen PBMC, was sequenced without prior sorting. CDR3 length equals 17 residues. The germline CDR1 and CDR2 sequences are SGHDT and YYEEEE. V lost 2 bases and J lost 3; bases outside the gene matches: 7. TCRdb redid the calling of the 5' RACE reads with MiXCR, one entry per CDR3 protein. This sample has tens of thousands of distinct CDR3 sequences, with about 8% found just once. The data belong to a study of spatial heterogeneity in lung cancer.

J is TRBJ2-3 and V is TRBV5-6; 12 positions agree with TRBD2. The sequenced sample was PBMCs, obtained at surgery. This receptor was identified in a female donor with early-stage non-small cell lung cancer. CDR3 region: CASSFRTSGNPTDTQYF. The CDR3 region has the DNA TGTGCCAGCAGCTTTAGGACTAGCGGGAACCCTACAGATACGCAGTATTTT.